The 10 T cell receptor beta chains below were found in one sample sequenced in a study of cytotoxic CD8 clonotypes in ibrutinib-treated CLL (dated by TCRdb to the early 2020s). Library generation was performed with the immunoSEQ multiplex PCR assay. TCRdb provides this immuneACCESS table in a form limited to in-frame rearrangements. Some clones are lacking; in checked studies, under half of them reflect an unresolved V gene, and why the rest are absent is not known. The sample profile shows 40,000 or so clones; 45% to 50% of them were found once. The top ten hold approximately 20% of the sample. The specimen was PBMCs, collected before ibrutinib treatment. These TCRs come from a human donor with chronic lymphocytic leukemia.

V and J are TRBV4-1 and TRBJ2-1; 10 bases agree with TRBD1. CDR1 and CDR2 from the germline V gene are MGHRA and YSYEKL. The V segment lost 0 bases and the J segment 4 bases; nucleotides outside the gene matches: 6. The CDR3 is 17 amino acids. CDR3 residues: CASSQDRGTGEYNEQFF. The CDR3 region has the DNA TGCGCCAGCAGCCAAGATCGGGGGACAGGGGAATACAATGAGCAGTTCTTC.

Here the CDR3 reads CASSSLDGGATDTQYF. CDR3 DNA: TGCGCCAGCAGCTCCTTGGACGGGGGGGCCACAGATACGCAGTATTTT. V and J are TRBV5-1 and TRBJ2-3; 8 bases map to TRBD2. Looked up from germline, CDR1 is SGHRS and CDR2 is YFSETQ. J lost 2 bases, V lost 3 bases, and 8 bases had no gene match. This CDR3 comprises 16 residues.

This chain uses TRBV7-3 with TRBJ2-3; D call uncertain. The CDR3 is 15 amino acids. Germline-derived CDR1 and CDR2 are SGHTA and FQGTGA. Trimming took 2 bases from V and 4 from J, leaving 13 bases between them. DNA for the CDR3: TGTGCCAGCAGCTTACCCGGAGTGCTAGCAGATACGCAGTATTTT. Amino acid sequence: CASSLPGVLADTQYF.

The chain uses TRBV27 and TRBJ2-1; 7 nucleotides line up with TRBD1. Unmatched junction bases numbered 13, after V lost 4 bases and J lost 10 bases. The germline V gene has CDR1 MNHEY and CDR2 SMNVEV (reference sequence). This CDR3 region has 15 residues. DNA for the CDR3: TGTGCCAGCAGTTCAAGACCGGGACAGCGACTGGAGCAGTTCTTC. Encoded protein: CASSSRPGQRLEQFF.

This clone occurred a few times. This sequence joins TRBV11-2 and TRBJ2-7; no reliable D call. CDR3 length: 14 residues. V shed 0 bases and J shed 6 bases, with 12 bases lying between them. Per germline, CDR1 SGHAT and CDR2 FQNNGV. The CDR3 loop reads CASSLEFGSGEQYF. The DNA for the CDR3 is TGTGCCAGCAGCTTAGAGTTCGGATCAGGCGAGCAGTACTTC.

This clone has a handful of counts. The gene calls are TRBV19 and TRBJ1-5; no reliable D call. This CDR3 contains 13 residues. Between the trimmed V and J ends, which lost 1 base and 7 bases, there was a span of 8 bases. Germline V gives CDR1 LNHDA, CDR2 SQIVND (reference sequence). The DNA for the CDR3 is TGTGCCAGTAGTATAGGACACCTGCAGCCCCAGCATTTT. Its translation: CASSIGHLQPQHF.

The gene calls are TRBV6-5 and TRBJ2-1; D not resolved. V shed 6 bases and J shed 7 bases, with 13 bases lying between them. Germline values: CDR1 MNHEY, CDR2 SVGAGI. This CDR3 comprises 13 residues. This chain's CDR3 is CASRPYMGNEQFF. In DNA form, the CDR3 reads TGTGCCAGCAGGCCATACATGGGGAATGAGCAGTTCTTC.

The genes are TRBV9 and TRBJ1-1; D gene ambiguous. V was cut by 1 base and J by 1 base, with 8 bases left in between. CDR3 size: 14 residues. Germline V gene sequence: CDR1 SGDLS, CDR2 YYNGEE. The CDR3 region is CASSVLRENTEAFF. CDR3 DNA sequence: TGTGCCAGCAGCGTACTAAGAGAGAACACTGAAGCTTTCTTT.

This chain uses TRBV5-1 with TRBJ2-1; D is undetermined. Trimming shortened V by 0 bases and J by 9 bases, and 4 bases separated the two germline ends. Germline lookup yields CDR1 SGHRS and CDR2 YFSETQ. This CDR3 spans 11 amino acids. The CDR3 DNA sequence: TGCGCCAGCAGCTTGGAATCTGAGCAGTTCTTC. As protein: CASSLESEQFF.

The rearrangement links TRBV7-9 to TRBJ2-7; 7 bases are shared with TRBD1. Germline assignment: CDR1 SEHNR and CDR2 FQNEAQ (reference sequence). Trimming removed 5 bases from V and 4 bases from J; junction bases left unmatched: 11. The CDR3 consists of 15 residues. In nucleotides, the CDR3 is TGTGCCAGCAGCACTTCCGGGACAGATCCATACGAGCAGTACTTC. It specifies CASSTSGTDPYEQYF.